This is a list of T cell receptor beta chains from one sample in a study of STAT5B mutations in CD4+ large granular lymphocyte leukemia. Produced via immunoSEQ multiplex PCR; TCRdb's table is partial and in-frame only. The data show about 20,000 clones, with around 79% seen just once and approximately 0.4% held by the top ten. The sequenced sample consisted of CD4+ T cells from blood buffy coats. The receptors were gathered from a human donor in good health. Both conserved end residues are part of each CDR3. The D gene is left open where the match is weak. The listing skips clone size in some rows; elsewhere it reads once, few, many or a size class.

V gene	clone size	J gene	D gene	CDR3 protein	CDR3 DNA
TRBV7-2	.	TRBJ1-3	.	CASHPAGSSGNTIYF	TGTGCCAGTCACCCGGCAGGGTCCTCTGGAAACACCATATATTTT
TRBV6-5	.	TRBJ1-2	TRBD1	CASRPDRGQRGYTF	TGTGCCAGCAGGCCAGACAGGGGGCAACGTGGCTACACCTTC
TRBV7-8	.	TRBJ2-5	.	CASSFRGETQYF	TGTGCCAGCAGCTTTCGTGGAGAGACCCAGTACTTC
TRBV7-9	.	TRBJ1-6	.	CASKGRTVNSPLHF	TGTGCCAGCAAGGGGAGGACAGTAAATTCACCCCTCCACTTT
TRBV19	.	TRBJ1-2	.	CASSILQGANYGYTF	TGTGCCAGTAGTATTTTACAGGGAGCTAACTATGGCTACACCTTC
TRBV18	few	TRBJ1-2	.	CASSGDIDLYGYTF	TGTGCCAGCTCAGGGGACATCGACCTCTATGGCTACACCTTC
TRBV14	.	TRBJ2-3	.	CASSQVSDTQYF	TGTGCCAGCAGCCAAGTCTCCGATACGCAGTATTTT
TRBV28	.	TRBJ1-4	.	CASSVSYRDEKLFF	TGTGCCAGCAGTGTCTCATACAGGGATGAAAAACTGTTTTTT
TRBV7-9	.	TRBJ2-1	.	CASSLGGYEQFF	TGTGCCAGCAGCTTAGGAGGCTATGAGCAGTTCTTC
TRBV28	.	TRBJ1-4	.	CASSGGYQEEKLFF	TGTGCCAGCAGTGGTGGGTACCAGGAGGAAAAACTGTTTTTT
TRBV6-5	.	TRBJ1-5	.	CASSYSRGNQPQHF	TGTGCCAGCAGTTACTCAAGGGGGAATCAGCCCCAGCATTTT
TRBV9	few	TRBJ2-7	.	CASSVGGGEQYF	TGTGCCAGCAGCGTAGGAGGAGGGGAGCAGTACTTC
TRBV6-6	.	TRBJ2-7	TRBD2	CATQLAGAYEQYF	TGTGCCACACAACTAGCGGGAGCCTACGAGCAGTACTTC
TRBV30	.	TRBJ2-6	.	CAWRGASGANVLTF	TGTGCCTGGAGAGGGGCTTCAGGGGCCAACGTCCTGACTTTC
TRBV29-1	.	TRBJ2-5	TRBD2	CSVEASGGETQYF	TGCAGCGTTGAGGCTAGCGGGGGGGAGACCCAGTACTTC
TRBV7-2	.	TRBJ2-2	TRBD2	CASSLGLAVTGELFF	TGTGCCAGCAGCTTAGGACTAGCGGTAACCGGGGAGCTGTTTTTT
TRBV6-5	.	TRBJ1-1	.	CASSSQVNTEAFF	TGTGCCAGCAGTTCTCAGGTGAACACTGAAGCTTTCTTT
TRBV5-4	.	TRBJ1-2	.	CASSTQGYGYTF	TGTGCCAGCAGCACCCAAGGCTATGGCTACACCTTC
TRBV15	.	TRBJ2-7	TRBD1	CATSVTAGTAYEQYF	TGTGCCACCAGCGTTACAGCCGGGACAGCCTACGAGCAGTACTTC
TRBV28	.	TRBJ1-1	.	CASKDPKAGGAEAFF	TGTGCCAGCAAGGACCCTAAAGCGGGGGGGGCTGAAGCTTTCTTT
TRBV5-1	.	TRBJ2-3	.	CASSVGGITDTQYF	TGCGCCAGCAGCGTAGGGGGGATCACAGATACGCAGTATTTT
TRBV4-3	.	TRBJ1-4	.	CASNPPGEKLFF	TGCGCCAGCAACCCCCCCGGTGAAAAACTGTTTTTT
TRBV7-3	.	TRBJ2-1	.	CASSLTGSSYNEQFF	TGTGCCAGCAGCTTAACTGGGAGCTCCTACAATGAGCAGTTCTTC
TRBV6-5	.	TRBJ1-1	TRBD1	CASSYGQANTEAFF	TGTGCCAGCAGTTACGGACAGGCGAACACTGAAGCTTTCTTT
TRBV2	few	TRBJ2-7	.	CASSEAPAGLVYEQYF	TGTGCCAGCAGTGAAGCGCCAGCAGGTTTAGTCTACGAGCAGTACTTC
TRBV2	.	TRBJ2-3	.	CASSPTSWNQYF	TGTGCCAGCAGTCCGACATCTTGGAATCAGTATTTT
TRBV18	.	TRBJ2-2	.	CASSPGAGTKRTGELFF	TGTGCCAGCTCACCGGGGGCCGGGACGAAGAGGACCGGGGAGCTGTTTTTT
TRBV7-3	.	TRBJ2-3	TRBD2	CASSLTSGSHWDTQYF	TGTGCCAGCAGCTTGACTAGCGGGAGTCATTGGGATACGCAGTATTTT
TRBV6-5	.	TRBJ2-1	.	CAIGPDPSNEQFF	TGTGCCATCGGCCCGGATCCTTCCAATGAGCAGTTCTTC
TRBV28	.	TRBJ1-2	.	CATWGTFGNYGYTF	TGTGCCACCTGGGGGACATTTGGGAACTATGGCTACACCTTC
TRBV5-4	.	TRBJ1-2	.	CASSVASGQIDYGYTF	TGTGCCAGCAGCGTGGCGTCCGGGCAAATTGACTATGGCTACACCTTC
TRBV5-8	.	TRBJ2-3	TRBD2	CASSLERGGADTQYF	TGTGCCAGCAGCTTGGAGCGGGGGGGCGCAGATACGCAGTATTTT
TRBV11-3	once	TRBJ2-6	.	CASSPNRRRDHSGANVLTF	TGTGCCAGCAGCCCCAACCGCCGCCGGGATCACTCTGGGGCCAACGTCCTGACTTTC
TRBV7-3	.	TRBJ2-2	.	CASSPQGLVGPTGELFF	TGTGCCAGCAGTCCCCAGGGGCTAGTCGGACCCACCGGGGAGCTGTTTTTT
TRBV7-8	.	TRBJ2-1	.	CASSSAGSSYNEQFF	TGTGCCAGCAGCTCGGCTGGGAGCTCCTACAATGAGCAGTTCTTC
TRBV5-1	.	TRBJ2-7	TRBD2	CASSFGGADYEQYF	TGCGCCAGCAGCTTCGGGGGGGCTGACTACGAGCAGTACTTC
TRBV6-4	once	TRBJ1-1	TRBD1	CASSVTLQGLAFF	TGTGCCAGCAGCGTTACTCTACAGGGGTTGGCTTTCTTT
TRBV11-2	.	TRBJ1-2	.	CASSFSGNYGYTF	TGTGCCAGCAGCTTTAGCGGGAACTATGGCTACACCTTC
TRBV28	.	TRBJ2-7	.	CASSFSGYEQYF	TGTGCCAGCAGTTTTAGCGGCTACGAGCAGTACTTC
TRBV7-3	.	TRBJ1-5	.	CASSQNPMGPQHF	TGTGCCAGCAGTCAGAATCCCATGGGGCCCCAGCATTTT
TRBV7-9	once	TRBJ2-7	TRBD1	CASSGRDRAVDEQYF	TGTGCCAGCAGCGGCCGGGACAGGGCCGTAGACGAGCAGTACTTC
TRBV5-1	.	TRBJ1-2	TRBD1	CASSRDSNYGYTF	TGCGCCAGCAGCCGGGACAGTAACTATGGCTACACCTTC
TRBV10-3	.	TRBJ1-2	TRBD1	CAISESRGQGNGYTF	TGTGCCATCAGTGAATCTAGGGGACAGGGAAATGGCTACACCTTC
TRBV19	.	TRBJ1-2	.	CASSKDRSGYGYTF	TGTGCCAGTAGTAAGGACAGATCTGGCTATGGCTACACCTTC
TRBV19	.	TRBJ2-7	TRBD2	CASSISASGTYEQYF	TGTGCCAGTAGTATATCAGCTAGCGGCACCTACGAGCAGTACTTC
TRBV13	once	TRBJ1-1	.	CASSLQGPTEAFF	TGTGCCAGCAGCTTACAGGGACCCACTGAAGCTTTCTTT
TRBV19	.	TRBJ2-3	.	CASHARASTDTQYF	TGTGCCAGTCATGCCCGGGCCAGCACAGATACGCAGTATTTT
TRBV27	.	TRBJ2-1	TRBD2	CASSFLAGLYNEQFF	TGTGCCAGCAGTTTTCTAGCGGGACTCTACAATGAGCAGTTCTTC
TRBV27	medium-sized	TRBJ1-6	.	CASGLNSPLHF	TGTGCCAGCGGTTTGAATTCACCCCTCCACTTT
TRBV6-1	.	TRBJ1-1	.	CASSEHGGGARPEAFF	TGTGCCAGCAGTGAGCACGGCGGGGGGGCGAGACCTGAAGCTTTCTTT